This T cell receptor beta chain derives from a study of human T cells and chemical hapten exposure. The overall study: The use of 2% DPC on around 2 cm by around 2 cm of upper inner arm skin constituted sensitization. Patients, mostly women, had alopecia areata, alopecia totalis or alopecia universalis.

TCRdb ran MiXCR on the RACE reads and lists one entry per CDR3 protein. The sample records roughly 50,000 distinct CDR3 sequences, 9.9% being singletons. This sample's time point: patch test 3, about 24 weeks after DPC sensitization. Treatment denoted: therapeutic diphenylcyclopropenone sensitization with weekly scalp DPC. Germline lookup yields CDR1 SGHTA and CDR2 FQGNSA. CDR3 size: 16 residues. Trimming left V 3 bases short and J 1 base short, with 13 bases between. The chain combines TRBV7-2 with TRBJ1-5, with a tentative D call TRBD1 (6 bases). Sequenced here: whole blood, sampled in connection with sensitization to the hapten diphenylcyclopropenone (DPC). This clonotype originated in a woman aged 40 to 50 with alopecia areata. Some clones in this sample may be carry-over from other donors' samples. The CDR3 region is CASSFDPGGSNQPQHF. CDR3 DNA: TGTGCCAGCAGCTTCGATCCCGGGGGCAGCAATCAGCCCCAGCATTTT.